These T cell receptor beta chains were read from a single sample in a study of cytomegalovirus exposure and HLA in healthy donors. Generated by immunoSEQ multiplex PCR, the TCRdb table keeps only in-frame clones and is missing some. The sample holds hundreds of thousands of clones, about 80% seen once. The specimen was PBMCs. The source is a woman aged 40 to 50 in good health and CMV-seronegative. Both conserved end residues are part of each CDR3. D genes are given only for firm matches. Clone size is stated in some rows and not others, as once, few, many or a class when expanded.

j_gene | abundance | d_gene | v_gene | CDR3aa | CDR3nt
TRBJ1-2 | - | TRBD1 | TRBV10-3 | CAISEFLPGGVYGYTF | TGTGCCATCAGTGAGTTTCTGCCAGGGGGAGTCTATGGCTACACCTTC
TRBJ2-7 | - | TRBD1 | TRBV11-2 | CARSNRGKNNYYEQYF | TGTGCCAGATCTAACAGGGGGAAAAACAACTATTACGAGCAGTACTTC
TRBJ1-4 | - | - | TRBV28 | CASRKWGELSEKLFF | TGTGCCAGCAGAAAATGGGGGGAATTGAGTGAAAAACTGTTTTTT
TRBJ2-7 | - | - | TRBV4-2 | CASSQDRSSNEQYF | TGTGCCAGCAGCCAAGACAGATCTTCCAACGAGCAGTACTTC
TRBJ2-1 | - | TRBD1 | TRBV27 | CASSLSRTGNYNEQFF | TGTGCCAGCAGTTTATCCCGGACAGGGAACTACAATGAGCAGTTCTTC
TRBJ2-5 | - | - | TRBV5-1 | CASSGGGPVRETQYF | TGCGCCAGCAGCGGGGGGGGGCCGGTTAGAGAGACCCAGTACTTC
TRBJ2-3 | - | TRBD2 | TRBV6-5 | CASRSGGRLTDTQYF | TGTGCCAGCAGAAGCGGGGGGCGACTCACAGATACGCAGTATTTT
TRBJ1-1 | - | - | TRBV5-5 | CASSLRGGNTEAFF | TGTGCCAGCAGCTTAAGGGGAGGAAACACTGAAGCTTTCTTT
TRBJ2-7 | - | TRBD1 | TRBV11-2 | CASSPRTGSHEQYF | TGTGCCAGCAGCCCCCGGACAGGGAGCCACGAGCAGTACTTC
TRBJ1-1 | - | - | TRBV4-1 | CASSQEISYTEAFF | TGCGCCAGCAGCCAAGAAATCAGTTACACTGAAGCTTTCTTT
TRBJ2-7 | - | TRBD1 | TRBV11-3 | CASSQGTATYEQYF | TGTGCCAGCAGCCAGGGGACAGCAACCTACGAGCAGTACTTC
TRBJ2-7 | - | - | TRBV28 | CASRTGYEQYF | TGTGCCAGCAGGACAGGCTACGAGCAGTACTTC
TRBJ2-7 | - | - | TRBV28 | CASSLGRAIDEQYF | TGTGCCAGCAGTTTAGGGCGGGCGATTGACGAGCAGTACTTC
TRBJ2-1 | - | - | TRBV7-2 | CASSFRGVGQFF | TGTGCCAGCAGCTTTAGGGGTGTAGGGCAGTTCTTC
TRBJ1-5 | - | - | TRBV19 | CASSTLQVLGRQPQHF | TGTGCCAGTAGTACCCTACAGGTACTTGGGCGTCAGCCCCAGCATTTT
TRBJ1-2 | - | - | TRBV4-1 | CASSQEGARVDGYTF | TGCGCCAGCAGCCAAGAAGGGGCCAGGGTGGATGGCTACACCTTC
TRBJ1-2 | - | - | TRBV6-1 | CASSERDYGYTF | TGTGCCAGCAGTGAACGAGACTATGGCTACACCTTC
TRBJ1-4 | few | - | TRBV30 | CAWSGVYRVKLFF | TGTGCCTGGAGTGGAGTCTACAGGGTAAAACTGTTTTTT
TRBJ2-7 | - | - | TRBV29-1 | CSVEGGPPYEQYF | TGCAGCGTCGAAGGGGGGCCCCCTTACGAGCAGTACTTC
TRBJ2-1 | - | TRBD2 | TRBV5-1 | CASSLGGGVQGEQFF | TGCGCCAGCAGCTTGGGCGGGGGAGTCCAAGGGGAGCAGTTCTTC